This TCR beta chain is drawn from a study of spatial heterogeneity in lung cancer. Across the study: There were consistently more beta-chain sequences detected than alpha-chain sequences.

Time point given: sample taken at primary tumor resection. Sequencing of whole RNA from tumor, nontumor lung or frozen PBMC involved no sorting. Donation came from 70 or so patients with untreated early-stage non-small cell lung cancer. Unique molecular identifiers, one per molecule, were present on every TCR cDNA molecule. TCRdb used MiXCR to reprocess the 5' RACE reads, holding one entry per CDR3 protein. The sample lists tens of thousands of distinct CDR3 sequences; roughly 13% were seen once. This clonotype was counted only a few times. This CDR3 spans 13 amino acids. V was cut by 0 bases and J by 4 bases, with 8 bases left in between. Germline V gene sequence: CDR1 DFQATT, CDR2 SNEGSKA (reference sequence).

This material consisted of PBMCs, taken at surgery. The chain couples TRBV20-1 to TRBJ2-3; D possibly matches TRBD1 or TRBD2 (5 bases each). The sequence was collected from a male donor with early-stage non-small cell lung cancer. In nucleotides, the CDR3 is TGCAGTGCTAGAGACCGGGGCCCAGATACGCAGTATTTT. It is translated as CSARDRGPDTQYF.